Listed below are T cell receptor beta chains from one sample, sequenced in a study of cytomegalovirus exposure and HLA in healthy donors. Libraries were prepared by immunoSEQ multiplex PCR; TCRdb keeps only in-frame clonotypes and omits some of them. The repertoire includes under 300,000 clones, 90% of them detected once, and under 0.45% sits in the top ten. The sample taken for sequencing was PBMCs. The source is a woman aged 18-29 years in good health and CMV-seronegative. Each CDR3 is given with its conserved first and last residue. A D gene is named only where the DNA matches it firmly. Clone size is given for some rows only: seen once, a few or many times, or a class if the clone is expanded.

TRBV30,-,TRBJ1-2,-,CAWGPASYYGYTF,TGTGCCTGGGGGCCCGCTTCCTACTATGGCTACACCTTC
TRBV7-9,-,TRBJ2-1,TRBD1,CASSLSGQGRYNEQFF,TGTGCCAGCAGCTTATCGGGACAGGGGCGTTACAATGAGCAGTTCTTC
TRBV5-1,once,TRBJ1-2,TRBD1,CASSQGGHGYTF,TGCGCCAGCAGCCAAGGGGGCCATGGCTACACCTTC
TRBV19,-,TRBJ2-2,TRBD1,CASSWGQGGLFF,TGTGCCAGTAGTTGGGGACAGGGTGGGCTGTTTTTT
TRBV28,-,TRBJ1-6,-,CASSLGRGNSPLHF,TGTGCCAGCAGTTTAGGCCGGGGAAATTCACCCCTCCACTTT
TRBV5-1,few,TRBJ2-5,-,CASSTGQQETQYF,TGCGCCAGCAGCACTGGACAACAAGAGACCCAGTACTTC
TRBV5-6,-,TRBJ2-5,-,CASSFAGEETQYF,TGTGCCAGCAGCTTCGCAGGGGAGGAGACCCAGTACTTC
TRBV7-9,-,TRBJ2-7,TRBD2,CASSPDQRGQEQYF,TGTGCCAGCAGCCCGGATCAGCGGGGGCAGGAGCAGTACTTC
TRBV27,-,TRBJ2-6,TRBD1,CATRQPGQGTIGANVLTF,TGTGCCACCAGACAACCGGGACAGGGGACGATAGGGGCCAACGTCCTGACTTTC
TRBV27,-,TRBJ2-2,-,CASSSLNTGELFF,TGTGCCAGCAGTTCCTTGAACACCGGGGAGCTGTTTTTT
TRBV28,few,TRBJ2-7,-,CASNIRGHEQYF,TGTGCCAGCAACATAAGAGGCCACGAGCAGTACTTC
TRBV5-1,-,TRBJ1-1,-,CASRSGRRGNTEAFF,TGCGCCAGCAGATCTGGGCGGAGGGGGAACACTGAAGCTTTCTTT
TRBV29-1,-,TRBJ1-4,-,CSVVKTNEKLFF,TGCAGCGTTGTCAAAACTAATGAAAAACTGTTTTTT
TRBV7-9,few,TRBJ2-3,TRBD2,CASSPSGGADTQYF,TGTGCCAGCAGCCCTAGCGGGGGGGCAGATACGCAGTATTTT
TRBV6-5,once,TRBJ2-3,TRBD1,CASSLQGSSTDTQYF,TGTGCCAGCAGTTTACAGGGGTCTAGCACAGATACGCAGTATTTT
TRBV28,few,TRBJ1-5,-,CASSLSGLGRQPQHF,TGTGCCAGCAGTTTATCCGGGTTGGGGAGGCAGCCCCAGCATTTT
TRBV10-1,-,TRBJ2-1,TRBD2,CASSATGGIEQFF,TGCGCCAGCAGTGCAACGGGGGGTATTGAGCAGTTCTTC
TRBV2,-,TRBJ1-1,-,CASRGHLNTEAFF,TGTGCCAGCCGGGGACACTTGAACACTGAAGCTTTCTTT
TRBV7-2,-,TRBJ2-3,-,CASSLGPRGGGGDTQYF,TGTGCCAGCAGCTTAGGCCCAAGGGGGGGTGGCGGGGATACGCAGTATTTT
TRBV7-9,-,TRBJ1-4,-,CASSTPDSGEKLFF,TGTGCCAGCAGCACGCCGGACAGCGGTGAAAAACTGTTTTTT
TRBV30,-,TRBJ1-5,-,CAWSRGFSNQPQHF,TGTGCCTGGAGCCGCGGGTTCTCTAATCAGCCCCAGCATTTT
TRBV5-1,-,TRBJ1-3,-,CASSLGQGDGTIYF,TGCGCCAGCAGCTTAGGGCAGGGCGATGGCACCATATATTTT
TRBV6-6,once,TRBJ2-5,-,CASTYRGEETQYF,TGTGCCAGCACCTACCGCGGGGAAGAGACCCAGTACTTC
TRBV7-2,few,TRBJ1-5,-,CASSLGTNYQPQHF,TGTGCCAGCAGCCTCGGGACAAACTATCAGCCCCAGCATTTT
TRBV7-2,-,TRBJ2-3,-,CASTPRRGTQYF,TGTGCCAGCACCCCGAGACGCGGGACGCAGTATTTT
TRBV4-1,-,TRBJ2-5,TRBD2,CASSQVGTNKETQYF,TGCGCCAGCAGCCAAGTAGGGACTAATAAAGAGACCCAGTACTTC
TRBV4-3,-,TRBJ2-7,-,CASSQDLDSHEQYF,TGCGCCAGCAGCCAAGATCTGGACAGCCACGAGCAGTACTTC
TRBV4-3,-,TRBJ2-7,-,CASSLSGGDRSYEQYF,TGCGCCAGCAGCCTTTCCGGGGGGGACAGAAGCTACGAGCAGTACTTC
TRBV5-6,-,TRBJ1-5,-,CASSLKGSSNQPQHF,TGTGCCAGCAGCTTGAAAGGGAGTAGCAATCAGCCCCAGCATTTT
TRBV29-1,-,TRBJ1-2,TRBD1,CSVLGQTGPYGYTF,TGCAGCGTTTTAGGACAGACAGGGCCTTATGGCTACACCTTC
TRBV6-6,-,TRBJ1-4,-,CASSYRKEEKLFF,TGTGCCAGCAGTTACCGAAAGGAGGAAAAACTGTTTTTT
TRBV7-6,-,TRBJ1-1,-,CASSRGTVNTEAFF,TGTGCCAGCAGCCGGGGGACGGTGAACACTGAAGCTTTCTTT
TRBV7-8,-,TRBJ1-2,-,CASSLRTDGYTF,TGTGCCAGCAGCTTAAGGACAGATGGCTACACCTTC
TRBV5-1,-,TRBJ2-1,TRBD2,CASSPGWAGGLPHNEQFF,TGCGCCAGCAGCCCCGGTTGGGCGGGGGGTCTCCCTCACAATGAGCAGTTCTTC
TRBV18,once,TRBJ2-3,TRBD2,CASSPPSGGRTDTQYF,TGTGCCAGCTCACCACCGAGCGGGGGACGCACAGATACGCAGTATTTT
TRBV4-1,-,TRBJ2-1,-,CASSQDRTRDEQFF,TGCGCCAGCAGCCAAGACCGAACCCGGGATGAGCAGTTCTTC
TRBV6-5,-,TRBJ1-1,-,CASIIPQGSEAFF,TGTGCCAGCATCATCCCCCAGGGCAGTGAAGCTTTCTTT
TRBV6-6,-,TRBJ1-5,TRBD1,CASRTRQGSNQPQHF,TGTGCCAGCAGGACTCGACAGGGAAGTAATCAGCCCCAGCATTTT
TRBV19,few,TRBJ2-2,-,CASSIRADGELFF,TGTGCCAGTAGTATCAGGGCGGACGGGGAGCTGTTTTTT
TRBV7-9,-,TRBJ1-1,-,CASSRARGVVTEAFF,TGTGCCAGCAGTCGCGCGCGGGGGGTCGTCACTGAAGCTTTCTTT
TRBV5-4,-,TRBJ2-4,-,CASSTSTENIQYF,TGTGCCAGCAGCACCTCGACAGAAAACATTCAGTACTTC
TRBV4-1,-,TRBJ1-1,TRBD1,CASSDRGNTEAFF,TGCGCCAGCAGCGACAGGGGGAACACTGAAGCTTTCTTT
TRBV4-2,once,TRBJ1-1,-,CASSLEERGGTEAFF,TGTGCCAGCAGCCTAGAAGAAAGAGGGGGCACTGAAGCTTTCTTT
TRBV9,-,TRBJ1-6,-,CASSVGGLPSPLHF,TGTGCCAGCAGCGTCGGGGGACTCCCTTCACCCCTCCACTTT
TRBV7-8,once,TRBJ2-3,TRBD2,CASSFISGGADTQYF,TGTGCCAGCAGCTTTATTAGCGGGGGTGCAGATACGCAGTATTTT
TRBV5-1,-,TRBJ2-5,-,CASSLFPQETQYF,TGCGCCAGCAGCTTGTTCCCGCAAGAGACCCAGTACTTC
TRBV15,-,TRBJ1-2,TRBD1,CATTPAGTGYGYTF,TGTGCCACCACCCCGGCGGGGACAGGCTATGGCTACACCTTC
TRBV9,-,TRBJ1-3,-,CASSVEGAGNTIYF,TGTGCCAGCAGCGTAGAAGGAGCCGGAAACACCATATATTTT